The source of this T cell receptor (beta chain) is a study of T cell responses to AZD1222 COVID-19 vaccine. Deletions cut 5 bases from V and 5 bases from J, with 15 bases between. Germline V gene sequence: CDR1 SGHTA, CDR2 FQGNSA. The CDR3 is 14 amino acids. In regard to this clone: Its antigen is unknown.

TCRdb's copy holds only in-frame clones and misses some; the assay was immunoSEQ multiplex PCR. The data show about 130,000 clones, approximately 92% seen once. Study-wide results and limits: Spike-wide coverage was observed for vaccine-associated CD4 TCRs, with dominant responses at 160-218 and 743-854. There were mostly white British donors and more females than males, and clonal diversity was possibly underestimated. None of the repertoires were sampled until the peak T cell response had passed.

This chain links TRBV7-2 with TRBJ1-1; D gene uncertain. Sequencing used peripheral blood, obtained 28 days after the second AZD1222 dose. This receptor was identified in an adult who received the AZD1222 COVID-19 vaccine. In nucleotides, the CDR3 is TGTGCCAGCAGCCTAGGACCAATGGGGACTGAAGCTTTCTTT. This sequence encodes CASSLGPMGTEAFF.